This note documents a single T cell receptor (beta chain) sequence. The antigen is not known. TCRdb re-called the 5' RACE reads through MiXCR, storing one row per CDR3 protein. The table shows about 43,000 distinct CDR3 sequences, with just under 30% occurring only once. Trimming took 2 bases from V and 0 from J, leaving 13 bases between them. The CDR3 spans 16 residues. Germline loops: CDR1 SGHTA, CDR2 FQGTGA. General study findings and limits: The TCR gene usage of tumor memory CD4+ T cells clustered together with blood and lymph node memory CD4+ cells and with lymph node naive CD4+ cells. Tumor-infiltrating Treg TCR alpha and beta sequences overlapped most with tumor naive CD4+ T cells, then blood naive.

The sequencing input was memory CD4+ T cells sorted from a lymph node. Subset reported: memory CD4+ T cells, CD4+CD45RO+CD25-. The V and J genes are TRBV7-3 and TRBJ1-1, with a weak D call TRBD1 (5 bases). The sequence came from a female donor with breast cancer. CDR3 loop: CASSLRGTNLNTEAFF. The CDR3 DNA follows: TGTGCCAGCAGCTTACGGGGGACCAACTTGAACACTGAAGCTTTCTTT.